The 10 T cell receptor beta chains listed next were all sequenced from one sample in a study of cytomegalovirus exposure and HLA in healthy donors. 60 Vbeta and 13 Jbeta primers were used in PCR. Profiled with immunoSEQ multiplex PCR; TCRdb holds only in-frame clones, not every one. The sample holds 150,000 to 200,000 clones, approximately 72% seen once. The sequencing input was PBMCs. All receptors come from a female donor in good health and CMV-seronegative.

This clone has just a few counts. The chain combines TRBV5-6 with TRBJ1-4; D is ambiguous. Germline V CDR1 and CDR2: SGHDT, YYEEEE. This CDR3 region has 15 residues. The V and J ends lost 1 base and 0 bases respectively, with 7 bases between them. This CDR3 is CASSLRGATNEKLFF. CDR3 coding DNA: TGTGCCAGCAGCTTGCGGGGAGCAACTAATGAAAAACTGTTTTTT.

The chain joins TRBV7-8 to TRBJ1-2; weak D call: TRBD1 (5 bases). This CDR3 is 15 amino acids long. The germline gives CDR1 SGHVS, CDR2 FQNEAQ. The V and J ends lost 1 base and 8 bases respectively, with 17 bases between them. The CDR3 loop reads CASSLGQQGWGGYTF. The CDR3 DNA reads as TGTGCCAGCAGCTTAGGTCAGCAGGGCTGGGGAGGCTACACCTTC.

V and J are TRBV5-4 and TRBJ2-7; D not resolved. The germline V gene encodes CDR1 SGHNT and CDR2 YYREEE (reference sequence). The CDR3 is made up of 12 amino acids. V was trimmed by 3 bases and J by 6 bases, leaving 10 bases between them. CDR3 region: CASSYVTREQYF. The CDR3 nucleotides read TGTGCCAGCAGCTACGTTACTCGCGAGCAGTACTTC.

This chain uses TRBV5-5 with TRBJ2-7, with TRBD1 as a possible D gene (5 bases). The V and J ends lost 4 bases and 7 bases respectively, with 18 bases between them. Looked up from germline, CDR1 is SGHKS and CDR2 is YYEKEE (reference sequence). The CDR3 sequence is 14 residues long. DNA for the CDR3: TGTGCCAGCAGCCTTACGGCAGGGTCTATGGAGCAGTACTTC. It codes for CASSLTAGSMEQYF.

This clone was found a few times. The chain uses TRBV11-2 and TRBJ2-1; 14 bases fit TRBD2. This CDR3 has 13 residues. The V segment lost 4 bases and the J segment 15 bases; nucleotides outside the gene matches: 5. Germline V CDR1 and CDR2: SGHAT, FQNNGV. In DNA form, the CDR3 reads TGTGCCAGCAGCTCAGGCGGGACTAGCGGGGGGTTCTTC. Protein: CASSSGGTSGGFF.

V gene TRBV30 combines with J gene TRBJ1-3; TRBD1 is a possible D gene (6 bases). CDR3 length equals 17 residues. The germline V gene encodes CDR1 GTSNPN and CDR2 SVGIG (reference sequence). Trimming cost V 0 bases and J 3 bases, with 18 bases left between them. CDR3: CAWSVPTRTVRGNTIYF. CDR3 bases: TGTGCCTGGAGTGTGCCCACCCGGACAGTGCGTGGAAACACCATATATTTT.

The rearrangement joins TRBV9 to TRBJ2-7, with TRBD2 matching over 12 bases. The germline gives CDR1 SGDLS, CDR2 YYNGEE. CDR3 length equals 16 residues. V dropped 4 bases and J dropped 2; count of bases not matched to a gene: 7. The CDR3 here is CASSSRLAGDTYEQYF. The DNA of the CDR3 is TGTGCCAGCAGCTCTAGACTAGCGGGGGACACCTACGAGCAGTACTTC.

This clone was counted only a few times. This chain links TRBV6-5 with TRBJ1-1; no clear D gene. V was cut by 5 bases and J by 4 bases, with 14 bases left in between. CDR3 length: 14 amino acids. Germline-derived CDR1 and CDR2 are MNHEY and SVGAGI. The CDR3 region is CASSETRETTEAFF. In nucleotides, the CDR3 is TGTGCCAGCAGTGAAACGAGGGAGACCACTGAAGCTTTCTTT.

The genes are TRBV11-2 and TRBJ2-5, with 9 bases identical to TRBD1. CDR3 length: 15 residues. V shed 5 bases, J shed 4 bases, and the junction held 8 bases outside the gene matches. Germline V gene data show CDR1 as SGHAT and CDR2 as FQNNGV. The CDR3 region is CASSGGTGKGETQYF. In DNA form, the CDR3 reads TGTGCCAGCAGCGGAGGGACAGGGAAAGGAGAGACCCAGTACTTC.

The chain is built from TRBV7-9 and TRBJ1-1; a weak D match, TRBD1 (6 bases). CDR3 length equals 15 residues. Trimming pared 5 bases from V and 1 base from J, leaving 14 bases between. The germline V gene encodes CDR1 SEHNR and CDR2 FQNEAQ (reference sequence). The CDR3 sequence is CASSLGGQPNTEAFF. The CDR3 DNA reads as TGTGCCAGCAGCCTAGGTGGACAGCCGAACACTGAAGCTTTCTTT.